The next 17 T cell receptor beta chains were all read from a single sample in a study of blood T cell repertoires in COVID-19. Libraries were prepared by immunoSEQ multiplex PCR; TCRdb keeps only in-frame clonotypes and omits some of them. Among around 250,000 clones, around four fifths were seen once, and the ten largest hold roughly 4.5%. Sequencing was performed on peripheral blood. The origin of the receptors is a man aged 60-69 years who had recovered from COVID-19.

The V and J genes are TRBV19 and TRBJ2-1, with 12 bases aligning to TRBD2. This CDR3 comprises 19 residues. Per germline, CDR1 LNHDA and CDR2 SQIVND (reference sequence). J lost 4 bases, V lost 2 bases, and 12 bases had no gene match. The CDR3 here is CASSIWGLGLAGSYNEQFF. The CDR3 bases are TGTGCCAGTAGTATATGGGGACTCGGACTAGCGGGATCTTACAATGAGCAGTTCTTC.

The chain couples TRBV7-3 to TRBJ2-3; tentatively, D is TRBD2 (6 bases). CDR1 and CDR2 from the germline V gene are SGHTA and FQGTGA. This CDR3 comprises 17 residues. Trimming removed 5 bases at V and 2 bases at J, with 20 bases between. As DNA, the CDR3 is TGTGCCAGCAGCCCTACCGTTCGGGGGACTTTCACAGATACGCAGTATTTT. As protein: CASSPTVRGTFTDTQYF. Full variable domain (remainder filled in from reference TRBV7-3 and TRBJ2-3): GAGVSQTPSNKVTEKGKYVELRCDPISGHTALYWYRQSLGQGPEFLIYFQGTGAADDSGLPNDRFFAVRPEGSVSTLKIQRTERGDSAVYLCASSPTVRGTFTDTQYFGPGTRLTVL.

V and J are TRBV15 and TRBJ2-2, with 8 bases lining up with TRBD1. Losses at the gene ends were 3 bases for V and 6 bases for J; bases not matched to a gene: 3. The germline V gene encodes CDR1 LNHNV and CDR2 YYDKDF (reference sequence). This CDR3 has 14 residues. CDR3 in DNA: TGTGCCACCAGCAGGGGACAGGAAGCCGGGGAGCTGTTTTTT. Amino acids: CATSRGQEAGELFF.

The J gene is TRBJ1-2, the V gene TRBV5-4; D may be TRBD1 (6 bases). Germline CDR1 reads SGHNT; CDR2 reads YYREEE (reference sequence). The CDR3 spans 13 residues. Trimming took off 2 bases at V and 4 bases at J, with 9 bases between the two ends. The CDR3 nucleotides are TGTGCCAGCAGCTTAGAGACAGGCTATGGCTACACCTTC. Its translation is CASSLETGYGYTF.

This clone came up once. This chain joins TRBV28 and TRBJ1-1; D ambiguous. Germline V CDR1 and CDR2: MDHEN, SYDVKM. The CDR3 totals 11 residues. The germline V and J ends were trimmed by 6 bases and 6 bases, with 8 bases remaining between them. CDR3 protein: CASRTRAEAFF. The CDR3 DNA sequence: TGTGCCAGCAGAACCCGGGCTGAAGCTTTCTTT.

The chain is built from TRBV4-1 and TRBJ2-7; tentative D call: TRBD2 (5 bases). Germline V gene lookup returns CDR1 MGHRA and CDR2 YSYEKL. This CDR3 comprises 12 residues. V dropped 0 bases and J dropped 6 bases, with 6 bases sitting between them. CDR3 nucleotide sequence: TGCGCCAGCAGCCAAGACGGGGTCGAGCAGTACTTC. It specifies CASSQDGVEQYF.

The chain links TRBV28 to TRBJ1-2, with 8 bases identical to TRBD1. J gave up 4 bases and V 7 bases, and 5 bases lay outside the gene matches. Germline CDR1 reads MDHEN; CDR2 reads SYDVKM. The CDR3 contains 13 residues. The CDR3 nucleotides read TGTGCCAGCAAGACAGGGGCTATCTATGGCTACACCTTC. It translates to CASKTGAIYGYTF.

The count of this clone is one. The CDR3 coding sequence is TGTGCCTGGAGTACGATTACAGGGGGCGGCTACGAGCAGTACTTC. Encoded protein: CAWSTITGGGYEQYF. This chain joins TRBV30 and TRBJ2-7; 9 bases align to TRBD1. The CDR3 length is 15 residues. Germline V gives CDR1 GTSNPN, CDR2 SVGIG (reference sequence). The J segment lost 3 bases and the V segment lost 2 bases, leaving 8 bases of the junction unmatched.

This clone was counted once. The V call is TRBV7-2, the J call TRBJ2-7, with 12 bases aligning to TRBD2. V shed 1 base and J 2 bases; nucleotides not matched to a gene: 0. The CDR3 sequence is 15 residues long. From germline, CDR1 is SGHTA and CDR2 FQGNSA. CDR3 in amino acids: CASSLGLAGAYEQYF. The CDR3 nucleotides read TGTGCCAGCAGCTTAGGACTAGCGGGAGCCTACGAGCAGTACTTC.

This clone is a singleton in its sample. This sequence joins TRBV19 and TRBJ2-1; TRBD1 matches 7 bases. Germline V gives CDR1 LNHDA, CDR2 SQIVND (reference sequence). The length of the CDR3 is 14 residues. The trim removed 1 base at V and 7 bases at J, leaving 4 bases unmatched. The CDR3 loop is CASSIAAGGNEQFF. Here the CDR3 DNA reads TGTGCCAGTAGTATAGCAGCAGGGGGTAATGAGCAGTTCTTC.

In the case of this clone: Other DNA sequences of this sample code for an identical CDR3. The V and J genes are TRBV6-5 and TRBJ1-2; perhaps TRBD1 as D (5 bases). Germline values: CDR1 MNHEY, CDR2 SVGAGI. Trimming removed 6 bases at V and 1 base at J, with 6 bases between. This CDR3 spans 12 amino acids. DNA of the CDR3: TGTGCCAGCAGGGACAATAACTATGGCTACACCTTC. Translated, it gives CASRDNNYGYTF.

CDR3: CASSLTLAGGYTF. The CDR3 bases are TGTGCCAGCAGCTTAACCCTCGCAGGCGGCTACACCTTC. The gene calls are TRBV7-2 and TRBJ1-2; D not resolved. V was shortened by 2 bases and J by 8 bases, with 12 bases between the two germline ends. The CDR3 contains 13 residues. Germline CDR1 SGHTA, CDR2 FQGNSA.

V is TRBV30 and J is TRBJ2-7; D might be TRBD2 (6 bases). Between the trimmed V and J ends, which lost 0 bases and 6 bases, there was a span of 15 bases. CDR1 GTSNPN and CDR2 SVGIG come from the germline V gene (reference sequence). The CDR3 loop spans 14 amino acids. CDR3 sequence: CAWSVVRGGGEQYF. For the CDR3, the DNA is TGTGCCTGGAGTGTCGTCCGGGGAGGAGGCGAGCAGTACTTC. Filled out from reference TRBV30 and TRBJ2-7, the complete variable domain reads SQTIHQWPATLVQPVGSPLSLECTVEGTSNPNLYWYRQAAGRGLQLLFYSVGIGQISSEVPQNLSASRPQDRQFILSSKKLLLSDSGFYLCAWSVVRGGGEQYFGPGTRLTVT.

CDR3 sequence (DNA): TGCGCCAGCAGCACGGGACTAGCGGGTGGGGAGACCCAGTACTTC. Its translation: CASSTGLAGGETQYF. The chain has TRBV5-1 and TRBJ2-5; 12 nucleotides line up with TRBD2. The CDR3 extends over 15 amino acids. Trimming removed 4 bases from V and 5 bases from J; junction bases left unmatched: 6. CDR1 is SGHRS and CDR2 is YFSETQ in the germline V gene.

The V gene is TRBV19, the J gene TRBJ2-7; the match to TRBD2 covers 10 bases. Germline lookup yields CDR1 LNHDA and CDR2 SQIVND (reference sequence). The CDR3 has 15 amino acids. Trimming at V came to 5 bases and at J to 2 bases, leaving 6 bases not matched to a gene. The CDR3 nucleotides are TGTGCCAGTAGTTCCCGGACTAGCGGAGCCTACGAGCAGTACTTC. This encodes CASSSRTSGAYEQYF.

This chain connects TRBV5-4 to TRBJ1-2, with 7 bases matching TRBD1. CDR3 length: 13 amino acids. Germline lookup yields CDR1 SGHNT and CDR2 YYREEE (reference sequence). The V gene end was trimmed by 5 bases and the J gene end by 4 bases; junction bases not matched to a gene: 5. CDR3 in DNA: TGTGCCAGCAGGGTAGGGACAGCCTATGGCTACACCTTC. Protein sequence: CASRVGTAYGYTF. Based on the CDR3 plus reference TRBV5-4 and TRBJ1-2, the full variable domain is ETGVTQSPTHLIKTRGQQVTLRCSSQSGHNTVSWYQQALGQGPQFIFQYYREEENGRGNFPPRFSGLQFPNYSSELNVNALELDDSALYLCASRVGTAYGYTFGSGTRLTVV.

In its sample, this clone was seen a few times. For the CDR3, the DNA is TGTGCCAGCAGCAAGGGACTAGCGGGGCCCTACGAGCAGTACTTC. This codes for CASSKGLAGPYEQYF. This sequence joins TRBV5-4 and TRBJ2-7; 13 bases fit TRBD2. The CDR3 length is 15 residues. Germline CDR1 is SGHNT and CDR2 is YYREEE (reference sequence). V lost 4 bases to trimming and J lost 2 bases; unmatched junction nucleotides: 3.